These 3 T cell receptor beta chains originate from one sample sequenced in a study of CD8 T cells in ankylosing spondylitis. TCRdb redid the calling of the 5' RACE reads with MiXCR, one entry per CDR3 protein. The sample contains 180,000 or so distinct CDR3 sequences, around 10% of which appear only once. Input material: blood, either unsorted or a sorted T cell fraction (not recorded which). The receptors originated from a male donor with ankylosing spondylitis or in good health (not recorded which).

This clonotype was counted many times. The chain combines TRBV29-1 with TRBJ1-2, with D perhaps matching TRBD1 (6 bases). This CDR3 region has 13 residues. Germline lookup yields CDR1 SQVTM and CDR2 ANQGSEA. Between the trimmed V and J ends, which lost 8 bases and 6 bases, there was a span of 19 bases. For the CDR3, the DNA is TGCAGCCTTCACTCCGGGGGGCCCCATGGCTACACCTTC. Protein: CSLHSGGPHGYTF.

This clonotype occurred many times. J is TRBJ2-7 and V is TRBV28; D is uncertain. This CDR3 contains 12 residues. Germline lookup yields CDR1 MDHEN and CDR2 SYDVKM. Trimming removed 3 bases at V and 4 bases at J, with 7 bases between. The CDR3 spells CASSFLPYEQYF. The CDR3, as DNA: TGTGCCAGCAGTTTCCTCCCGTACGAGCAGTACTTC.

This clonotype was detected ten times or more. J is TRBJ2-3 and V is TRBV4-3; 10 nucleotides agree with TRBD2. Germline CDR1 and CDR2: LGHNA and YSLEER. This CDR3 comprises 17 residues. V lost 0 bases, J lost 3 bases, and 6 bases stayed unmatched. CDR3 sequence (DNA): TGCGCCAGCAGCCAAGATCCCGGTAGCGGGGGGACAGATACGCAGTATTTT. This gives the protein CASSQDPGSGGTDTQYF.